This T cell receptor beta chain was captured in a study of blood T cell repertoires in COVID-19. Overall study: Samples representing acute and convalescent COVID-19 were sourced from the United States, Italy and Spain. T cells, B-cell-depleted T cells, or PBMCs supplied cDNA or gDNA.

Germline V gives CDR1 SEHNR, CDR2 FQNEAQ (reference sequence). J was trimmed by 4 bases and V by 5 bases; bases with no gene match: 2. The CDR3 has 12 residues. As handled by the study authors: Amplification of reference gene primers was used by the study to estimate nucleated cell counts. Assay used: immunoSEQ multiplex PCR; TCRdb lists only in-frame clones, some missing. Clonal size and the V and J genes are those of that table, whereas D and trimming came from the DNA. The data contain 36,000 or so clones, approximately 90% of them singletons. The clonotype was recovered from a human donor in a cohort sampled during active COVID-19. What was sequenced was peripheral blood. The chain employs TRBV7-9 and TRBJ2-7; TRBD1 aligns across 7 bases. The CDR3 nucleotides are TGTGCCAGCAGCCTACAGGGGTACGAGCAGTACTTC. This translates into CASSLQGYEQYF. The full variable domain, in which reference TRBV7-9 and TRBJ2-7 provide the parts outside the CDR3, is DTGVSQNPRHKITKRGQNVTFRCDPISEHNRLYWYRQTLGQGPEFLTYFQNEAQLEKSRLLSDRFSAERPKGSFSTLEIQRTEQGDSAMYLCASSLQGYEQYFGPGTRLTVT.